The rows below give T cell receptor beta chains drawn from one sample of a study of cytomegalovirus exposure and HLA in healthy donors. The method was immunoSEQ multiplex PCR; TCRdb's version includes in-frame clones alone and lacks a portion of them. The sample carries about 120,000 clones, 65% to 85% recorded once. Sequences were obtained from PBMCs. The receptor set was obtained from a man aged 50 to 60 in good health and CMV-seronegative. Each CDR3 is given with its conserved first and last residue. A D gene is named only where the DNA matches it firmly. Rows may omit the clone size; those that give it use once, few, many or a size class.

>TRBJ2-7|NA|TRBD2|TRBV11-2|16
TGTGCCAGCAGGGCGCCTAGCGGGAGTTGGTCCTACGAGCAGTACTTC
CASRAPSGSWSYEQYF
>TRBJ2-2|NA|NA|TRBV28|15
TGTGCCAGCAGTTTTGCGGGATTGGGGGCCGGGGAGCTGTTTTTT
CASSFAGLGAGELFF
>TRBJ2-3|NA|NA|TRBV6-5|13
TGTGCCAGCAGTTACCGGGAGTTAGATACGCAGTATTTT
CASSYRELDTQYF
>TRBJ1-1|NA|NA|TRBV10-1|15
TGCGCCAGCAGTGAGTCGGGGGAGGCCCACACTGAAGCTTTCTTT
CASSESGEAHTEAFF
>TRBJ2-7|NA|NA|TRBV30|12
TGTGCCTGGAGCACAGGTGGTGACGAGCAGTACTTC
CAWSTGGDEQYF
>TRBJ1-1|NA|NA|TRBV30|14
TGTGCCTGGAAAACCAGGAGGCTATTTGCTGAAGCTTTCTTT
CAWKTRRLFAEAFF
>TRBJ1-1|NA|TRBD1|TRBV7-9|16
TGTGCCAGCAGCTTAACCGGGACAGGGTTGAACACTGAAGCTTTCTTT
CASSLTGTGLNTEAFF
>TRBJ1-1|NA|NA|TRBV7-3|13
TGTGCCAGCAGCGCCTTCAGCGGCACTGAAGCTTTCTTT
CASSAFSGTEAFF
>TRBJ2-2|few|NA|TRBV6-1|13
TGTGCCAGCAGGTACAGGGTGGACGGGGAGCTGTTTTTT
CASRYRVDGELFF
>TRBJ1-1|NA|TRBD1|TRBV10-3|12
TGTGCCATCAGGAGACAGGGAAATGAAGCTTTCTTT
CAIRRQGNEAFF
>TRBJ2-3|NA|TRBD2|TRBV28|16
TGTGCCAGCAGTGCCCCCCGACTAGCTAGCACAGATACGCAGTATTTT
CASSAPRLASTDTQYF
>TRBJ2-3|NA|NA|TRBV9|14
TGTGCCAGCAGTGTAGGCGGGACCACAGATACGCAGTATTTT
CASSVGGTTDTQYF
>TRBJ1-1|NA|NA|TRBV19|17
TGTGCCAGTAGTATCGGGGGGAAAGTATCGGTTGACACTGAAGCTTTCTTT
CASSIGGKVSVDTEAFF
>TRBJ1-1|NA|TRBD1|TRBV19|14
TGTGCCAGTACCCTCCCAGGGGGCCATCGTGAAGCTTTCTTT
CASTLPGGHREAFF
>TRBJ2-5|NA|TRBD1|TRBV9|15
TGTGCCAGCAGCTTTACTCCCGGGACAGAAGAGACCCAGTACTTC
CASSFTPGTEETQYF
>TRBJ2-2|NA|TRBD2|TRBV11-3|16
TGTGCCAGCAGCCCCTGGACTAGCGGGGGGACCGGGGAGCTGTTTTTT
CASSPWTSGGTGELFF
>TRBJ2-7|NA|NA|TRBV4-2|14
TGTGCCAGCAGCCGTAGCTTGCAGTACTACGAGCAGTACTTC
CASSRSLQYYEQYF
>TRBJ2-1|NA|TRBD2|TRBV7-3|13
TGTGCCAGCAGCCTGGGACTAGCGGGAGAGCAGTTCTTC
CASSLGLAGEQFF
>TRBJ1-3|NA|NA|TRBV7-2|16
TGTGCCAGCAGCAAGACAGTCCTGAGCTCTGGAAACACCATATATTTT
CASSKTVLSSGNTIYF
>TRBJ2-2|NA|TRBD2|TRBV28|15
TGTGCCAGCAGTTTGAGACTAGCGGGAACCGGGGAGCTGTTTTTT
CASSLRLAGTGELFF
>TRBJ2-3|few|NA|TRBV29-1|11
TGCAGCGTCTCTAGCACAGATACGCAGTATTTT
CSVSSTDTQYF
>TRBJ2-7|NA|TRBD1|TRBV11-3|10
TGTGCCAGCAGCCGGGACAGGATCTACTTC
CASSRDRIYF